This T cell receptor (beta chain) was recorded in a study of T cell responses to AZD1222 COVID-19 vaccine (dated by TCRdb to 2020 to 2023). For context, the study as a whole: AZD1222 recipients given second doses at about 4 weeks or at about 12 weeks were pooled, since spike-specific TCR depth and breadth were not found to differ between the two schedules. Trial participants were enrolled by age into subgroups of 18-55, 56-69 and 70-plus years, and roughly 150, 30 and 60 TCR-sequenced participants, respectively, were included in these subgroups. A total of 230 to 250 trial participants underwent TCR sequencing, of whom some 210 received two doses of AZD1222 and roughly 25 received two doses of the MenACWY control vaccine. The study at large found these results: Spike-specific TCR breadth and depth rose significantly after two AZD1222 doses compared with day 0 and with MenACWY recipients. The whole spike protein was spanned by vaccine-associated CD4 TCRs, and dominant responses were seen in regions 160-218 and 743-854. Conclusions about previously exposed vaccinees are limited because only six or seven AZD1222 recipients were SARS-CoV-2 seropositive at baseline. Most participants were white British and females outnumbered males, and the authors suggested that clonal diversity may have been underestimated. No day 14 peak-response samples were available, so repertoires were characterized only after the peak T cell response. Epitopes outside the regions mutated in the B.1.351 and B.1.1.7 variants were reportedly recognized by nearly half of the unique spike-specific TCRs. The 56-69-year group was small, and its depth increase did not reach significance, likely because of low power.

The CDR3 regions of human TCRbeta chains were analyzed by immunosequencing. In the original analysis: TCRs in the repertoires were compared against a reference library of SARS-CoV-2-specific TCRs that had been generated with the MIRA antigen-specificity platform. Breadth was defined as the fraction of unique TCRs that were SARS-CoV-2-associated. Depth was defined as the fraction of total T cells that were SARS-CoV-2-associated. Using the MIRA data, every spike-specific TCR was mapped to the spike region that the TCR reacted to and assigned to either a CD4 or a CD8 class. Log10-transformed breadth and depth values were compared by one-way ANOVA with Sidak's multiple comparisons tests. TCRdb took this table from immuneACCESS and kept in-frame rearrangements with V and J called. Such tables lack part of the clones; where checked against another copy, unresolved V genes explain under half of the gap, and the rest is unexplained. V, J and clone size were drawn from that table, and D and trimming were deduced from the DNA. This sample lists 120,000 or so clones; about 91% were detected once. The biggest ten clones account for around 1.8% of the sample.

Spanning cysteine to phenylalanine, the CDR3 consists of 16 amino acids. Only CDR3 DNA remains: 48 bases, in frame from the first base. Cut back by 2 bases and 0 bases, the V and J ends lie 14 bases apart. CDR1 and CDR2 (MNHEY, SVGAGI) derive from the germline V gene. About this clone: This receptor's antigen is unknown. Per-base quality was not reported, and no clone a single base away is much larger than it.

The meaning of the sample's time point label: baseline before first vaccination. Samples from vaccinated people were obtained from the UK trials COV001 and COV002, which included a single-blind randomized controlled phase 2/3 trial of AZD1222 (ChAdOx1 nCoV-19) in healthy adults. Trial participant PBMC samples were collected at day 0 and day 28 after the second dose for TCRbeta chain sequencing. This material consisted of peripheral blood, taken on day 0 of AZD1222 vaccination. The source is an adult in good health. This chain joins TRBV6-5 to TRBJ2-7; a tentative D match to TRBD2 spans 7 bases. CDR3 region: CASSYGGGPSSYEQYF. DNA sequence: TGTGCCAGCAGTTACGGGGGGGGGCCGAGCTCCTACGAGCAGTACTTC.